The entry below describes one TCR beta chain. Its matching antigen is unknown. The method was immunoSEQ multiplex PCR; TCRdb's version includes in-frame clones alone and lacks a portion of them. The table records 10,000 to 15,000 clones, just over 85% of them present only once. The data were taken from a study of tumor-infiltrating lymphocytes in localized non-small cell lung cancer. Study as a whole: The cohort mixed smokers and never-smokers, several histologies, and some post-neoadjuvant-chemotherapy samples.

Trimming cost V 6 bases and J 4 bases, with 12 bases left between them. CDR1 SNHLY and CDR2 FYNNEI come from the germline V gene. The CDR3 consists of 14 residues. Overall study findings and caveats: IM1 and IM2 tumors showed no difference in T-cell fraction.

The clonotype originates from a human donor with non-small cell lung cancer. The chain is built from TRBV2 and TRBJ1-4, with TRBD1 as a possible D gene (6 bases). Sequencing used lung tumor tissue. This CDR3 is CASRKQGVNEKLFF. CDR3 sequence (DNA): TGTGCCAGCAGAAAACAGGGAGTTAATGAAAAACTGTTTTTT.